The present T cell receptor (beta chain) was sequenced within a study of T cells after yellow fever vaccination. V was shortened by 3 bases and J by 8 bases, with 22 bases between the two germline ends. This CDR3 is 17 amino acids long. Germline V CDR1 and CDR2: SEHNR, FQNEAQ (reference sequence). UMIs and a universal primer site were added when TCR cDNA was made by 5'RACE template switching. Using its own MiXCR run on the 5' RACE reads, TCRdb lists one record per CDR3 protein. The data hold about 58,000 distinct CDR3 sequences, with approximately 6.9% observed a single time. Study-wide findings and caveats: The booster saw the reappearance of most primary-vaccination clones (roughly 97% CD4, around 88% CD8). Faster peaking, at day 5 versus 15, marked a secondary response that was weaker. There was a possibility that FACS-sorted repertoires contained abundant clonotypes contaminating from the bulk population.

Points on this clonotype: Its specificity is not known.

This TCR was sampled from a man between 18 and 29 years old who received the YFV17D yellow fever vaccine. The chain uses TRBV7-9 and TRBJ1-4; D is unresolved. Sequencing used CD8+ T cells sorted from PBMCs, obtained on the day of the first yellow fever vaccination. This CDR3 is CASSFPIELQNREKLFF. CDR3 DNA sequence: TGTGCCAGCAGCTTCCCCATTGAATTACAAAATAGGGAAAAACTGTTTTTT.